Presented here are 7 T cell receptor beta chains from one specimen sequenced in a study of blood T cell repertoires in COVID-19. The method was immunoSEQ multiplex PCR; TCRdb's version includes in-frame clones alone and lacks a portion of them. Of roughly 190,000 clones in the sample, approximately 90% were seen once. The source material was peripheral blood. These receptors all come from a man aged 35 to 55 with active or convalescent COVID-19.

The chain combines TRBV11-3 with TRBJ2-1; TRBD1 matches at 10 bases. CDR1 and CDR2 (germline): SGHNT, YENEEA. Trimming at V came to 5 bases and at J to 6 bases, leaving 7 bases not matched to a gene. CDR3 length: 15 residues. DNA for the CDR3: TGTGCCAGCAGCCCAGGGACAGGGGATTTCAATGAGCAGTTCTTC. This encodes CASSPGTGDFNEQFF.

This chain joins TRBV6-5 and TRBJ1-6, with a tentative D call TRBD1 (6 bases). Germline V gene sequence: CDR1 MNHEY, CDR2 SVGAGI. V dropped 6 bases and J dropped 7 bases, with 16 bases sitting between them. The CDR3 has 15 amino acids. CDR3 amino acids: CASRQGLGPNSPLHF. The CDR3 coding sequence is TGTGCCAGCAGACAGGGCCTCGGGCCCAATTCACCCCTCCACTTT.

The V gene is TRBV11-2, the J gene TRBJ2-1, with 8 bases matching TRBD2. CDR1 and CDR2 from the germline V gene are SGHAT and FQNNGV. Trimming at V came to 5 bases and at J to 7 bases, leaving 13 bases not matched to a gene. The CDR3 spans 16 residues. CDR3 amino acids: CASSPVAGTYQNEQFF. In DNA, the CDR3 is TGTGCCAGCAGCCCAGTAGCGGGAACCTACCAGAATGAGCAGTTCTTC.

The gene calls are TRBV9 and TRBJ2-6; 7 nucleotides align to TRBD1. V was pared by 4 bases and J by 0 bases, with 7 bases of the junction left unmatched. The CDR3 has 17 amino acids. Germline loops: CDR1 SGDLS, CDR2 YYNGEE. The chain's CDR3 is CASSRRTGDSGANVLTF. Written as DNA, the CDR3 is TGTGCCAGCAGCAGAAGGACAGGTGACTCTGGGGCCAACGTCCTGACTTTC.

This chain connects TRBV28 to TRBJ1-5; a weak D match, TRBD1 (5 bases). The length of the CDR3 is 14 residues. Germline CDR1 is MDHEN and CDR2 is SYDVKM. V was trimmed by 6 bases and J by 2 bases, leaving 11 bases between them. CDR3 protein: CASSGTYGNQPQHF. DNA of the CDR3: TGTGCCAGCAGCGGGACTTACGGCAATCAGCCCCAGCATTTT.

The chain links TRBV6-1 to TRBJ1-1; 8 bases map to TRBD1. The V gene's germline CDR1 is MNHNS and CDR2 SASEGT. The V gene end was trimmed by 6 bases and the J gene end by 1 base; junction bases not matched to a gene: 4. This CDR3 has 14 amino acids. The CDR3 here is CASSKDRGNTEAFF. The CDR3 region has the DNA TGTGCCAGCAGCAAAGACAGGGGGAACACTGAAGCTTTCTTT.

This sequence joins TRBV30 and TRBJ2-7; TRBD2 matches at 10 bases. The CDR3 runs to 17 residues. Trimming cost V 2 bases and J 3 bases; bases outside gene matches: 13. CDR1 is GTSNPN, CDR2 SVGIG, per germline (reference sequence). CDR3 sequence (DNA): TGTGCCTGGAGTACAGTAAGGCTAGCGGGAGTTGTCTACGAGCAGTACTTC. Translation gives CAWSTVRLAGVVYEQYF.